Below, 26 T cell receptor beta chains from the same sample are listed, as sequenced in a study of blood T cell repertoires in COVID-19 (dated by TCRdb to the early 2020s). The library was produced with the immunoSEQ multiplex PCR assay. Drawn from immuneACCESS, this table holds only the in-frame rearrangements with V and J called that TCRdb kept. Clones are partly lost; checked studies trace under half to an unresolved V gene and leave the rest unexplained. The sample includes 150,000 to 180,000 clones, with about 89% observed a single time. The top ten clonotypes cover approximately 0.55% of the sample. Sequencing was performed on peripheral blood. These receptors came from a man aged 50-59 years with acute or convalescent COVID-19.

This rearrangement joins TRBV5-4 to TRBJ1-2; D may be TRBD1 (6 bases). Germline V lookup: CDR1 SGHNT, CDR2 YYREEE (reference sequence). Trimming took 5 bases from V and 3 from J, leaving 17 bases between them. This CDR3 spans 15 amino acids. The CDR3 DNA sequence: TGTGCCAGCAGTGGGGGGGCCGGTAGTTACTATGGCTACACCTTC. Its protein is CASSGGAGSYYGYTF.

The chain recombines TRBV18 with TRBJ2-5, with a weak D call TRBD2 (6 bases). V lost 4 bases and J lost 2, with 11 bases in between. Looked up from germline, CDR1 is KGHSH and CDR2 is LQKENI. The CDR3 spans 14 residues. The CDR3 is CASSLRAGQETQYF. The CDR3 DNA reads TGTGCCAGCTCACTTAGGGCGGGGCAAGAGACCCAGTACTTC.

The chain has TRBV4-2 and TRBJ2-1; TRBD2 aligns across 15 bases. This CDR3 spans 16 amino acids. V shed 1 base, J shed 8 bases, and the junction held 3 bases outside the gene matches. Germline V CDR1 and CDR2: LGHNA, YNFKEQ. The CDR3 spells CASSQGGLAGGYEQFF. CDR3 DNA sequence: TGTGCCAGCAGCCAAGGAGGACTAGCGGGAGGGTATGAGCAGTTCTTC.

For the CDR3, the DNA is TGTGCCAGCAGTCCACTTACTCCTGTGACAGGGGGCGAGGATACGCAGTATTTT. This sequence encodes CASSPLTPVTGGEDTQYF. The chain employs TRBV27 and TRBJ2-3, with 10 bases that match TRBD1. This CDR3 contains 18 residues. Looked up from germline, CDR1 is MNHEY and CDR2 is SMNVEV (reference sequence). V dropped 5 bases and J dropped 6; count of bases not matched to a gene: 17.

The J gene is TRBJ2-6, the V gene TRBV28; 7 bases are a match to TRBD1. The V segment lost 6 bases and the J segment 2 bases; nucleotides outside the gene matches: 4. The CDR3 runs 15 residues. CDR1 is MDHEN and CDR2 is SYDVKM in the germline V gene. The CDR3 nucleotides are TGTGCCAGCAGCTCCGACAGGGCTGGGGCCAACGTCCTGACTTTC. It translates to CASSSDRAGANVLTF.

The chain recombines TRBV27 with TRBJ2-1; D is perhaps TRBD2 (7 bases). Germline V gives CDR1 MNHEY, CDR2 SMNVEV (reference sequence). V was pared by 4 bases and J by 7 bases, with 17 bases between. The CDR3 totals 15 residues. The CDR3 bases are TGTGCCAGCAGTTCCCTAGCGGAAGGGGGAAATGAGCAGTTCTTC. Protein product: CASSSLAEGGNEQFF.

About this clone: Different DNA sequences within this sample yield the same CDR3. The chain joins TRBV2 to TRBJ1-2, with TRBD1 matching over 7 bases. The CDR3 totals 14 residues. Germline V gene lookup returns CDR1 SNHLY and CDR2 FYNNEI. Losses at the gene ends were 5 bases for V and 2 bases for J; bases not matched to a gene: 5. CDR3 nucleotides: TGTGCCAGCAGTCCCCAGGGGGAAAACTATGGCTACACCTTC. It is translated as CASSPQGENYGYTF.

CDR3 nucleotides: TGTGCCAGCAGCAACACGGACATTCTGAACACTGAAGCTTTCTTT. Amino acids: CASSNTDILNTEAFF. The chain has TRBV11-1 and TRBJ1-1, with D possibly being TRBD1 (5 bases). Germline CDR1 and CDR2: SGHAT and FQDESV (reference sequence). V was trimmed by 5 bases and J by 0 bases, leaving 13 bases between them. The CDR3 is 15 residues long.

The chain employs TRBV3-1 (or the pseudogene TRBV3-2) and TRBJ2-1; possibly TRBD1 for D (6 bases). The CDR3 has 13 residues. CDR1 and CDR2 (germline): LGHDT, YNNKEL (reference sequence). The V end lost 3 bases, the J end lost 8 bases, and 11 bases lay between the germline ends. The CDR3 DNA sequence: TGTGCCAGCAGCCAGAACAGGGCAGATGAGCAGTTCTTC. This sequence encodes CASSQNRADEQFF.

This chain joins TRBV11-3 and TRBJ1-1; D perhaps matches TRBD1 (6 bases). Trimming took off 5 bases at V and 4 bases at J, with 14 bases between the two ends. Germline CDR1 is SGHNT and CDR2 is YENEEA. The CDR3 extends over 14 amino acids. The CDR3 DNA reads TGTGCCAGCAGCCAATACAGGGAAGTCACTGAAGCTTTCTTT. The encoded protein is CASSQYREVTEAFF. The variable domain in full, completed from reference TRBV11-3 and TRBJ1-1, reads EAGVVQSPRYKIIEKKQPVAFWCNPISGHNTLYWYLQNLGQGPELLIRYENEEAVDDSQLPKDRFSAERLKGVDSTLKIQPAELGDSAVYLCASSQYREVTEAFFGQGTRLTVV.

The chain employs TRBV5-1 and TRBJ2-5; D perhaps matches TRBD1 (6 bases). The CDR3 consists of 15 residues. Trimming took 5 bases from V and 2 from J, leaving 16 bases between them. CDR1 is SGHRS, CDR2 YFSETQ, per germline. The CDR3: CASSPTGQAQETQYF. The DNA for the CDR3 is TGCGCCAGCAGTCCAACGGGACAAGCGCAAGAGACCCAGTACTTC.

V and J are TRBV9 and TRBJ1-5, with a weak D call TRBD1 (5 bases). This CDR3 is 15 amino acids long. Germline-derived CDR1 and CDR2 are SGDLS and YYNGEE. V was pared by 2 bases and J by 4 bases, with 13 bases between. The CDR3 here is CASSVRPDRNQPQHF. CDR3 nucleotides: TGTGCCAGCAGCGTTAGGCCCGACAGAAATCAGCCCCAGCATTTT.

This chain connects TRBV5-1 to TRBJ1-5; D gene unclear. V lost 3 bases and J lost 2, with 6 bases in between. The CDR3 consists of 13 residues. Germline-derived CDR1 and CDR2 are SGHRS and YFSETQ. The CDR3 region has the DNA TGCGCCAGCAGCTACAATGGCAATCAGCCCCAGCATTTT. This translates into CASSYNGNQPQHF.

This chain uses TRBV2 with TRBJ2-7; D is possibly TRBD2 (6 bases). Germline V gives CDR1 SNHLY, CDR2 FYNNEI. Trimming pared 4 bases from V and 1 base from J, leaving 8 bases between. This CDR3 is built from 13 residues. This CDR3 reads CASSADYSYEQYF. The CDR3, as DNA: TGTGCCAGCAGTGCGGACTATTCCTACGAGCAGTACTTC.

The CDR3 region has the DNA TGTGCCAGCATGAATCGGGGACAGGGAGTGGAGACCCAGTACTTC. Protein product: CASMNRGQGVETQYF. The rearrangement uses TRBV28 and TRBJ2-5; 9 nucleotides match TRBD1. J was trimmed by 5 bases and V by 7 bases; bases with no gene match: 11. CDR3 length: 15 amino acids. Germline-derived CDR1 and CDR2 are MDHEN and SYDVKM.

This chain uses TRBV15 with TRBJ1-1, with a tentative D call TRBD1 (6 bases). Trimming cost V 4 bases and J 6 bases, with 21 bases left between them. The CDR3 runs to 16 residues. Germline V CDR1 and CDR2: LNHNV, YYDKDF (reference sequence). Here the CDR3 reads CATSIPGARIRAEAFF. The CDR3 region has the DNA TGTGCCACCAGCATTCCAGGGGCCCGGATTCGTGCTGAAGCTTTCTTT.

CDR3 region: CASSIQGASNQPQHF. CDR3 DNA: TGTGCCAGCAGCATTCAGGGGGCGAGCAATCAGCCCCAGCATTTT. The gene calls are TRBV7-2 and TRBJ1-5; the match to TRBD1 covers 8 bases. Germline V gives CDR1 SGHTA, CDR2 FQGNSA. V was clipped by 5 bases and J by 1 base; unmatched bases: 4. This CDR3 region has 15 residues. The variable domain in full, with the rest retrieved from reference TRBV7-2 and TRBJ1-5, is GAGVSQSPSNKVTEKGKDVELRCDPISGHTALYWYRQSLGQGLEFLIYFQGNSAPDKSGLPSDRFSAERTGGSVSTLTIQRTQQEDSAVYLCASSIQGASNQPQHFGDGTRLSIL.

Concerning this clone itself: At one boundary the junction diverges from the germline segment, which might be a read error. The chain recombines TRBV3-1 (or the pseudogene TRBV3-2) with TRBJ1-5, with 7 bases fitting TRBD1. The germline V gene has CDR1 LGHDT and CDR2 YNNKEL (reference sequence). The CDR3 covers 15 residues. The CDR3 DNA follows: TGTGCCAGCAGTCAAGGTACAGGGGAATATCAGCCCCAGCATTTT. Residues: CASSQGTGEYQPQHF.

This chain uses TRBV5-1 with TRBJ2-7; D is uncertain. The germline CDR1 and CDR2 sequences are SGHRS and YFSETQ. The CDR3 extends over 13 amino acids. V gave up 4 bases and J gave up 4 bases, with 12 bases separating them. CDR3 sequence reads: CASSPMPMYEQYF. CDR3 in DNA: TGCGCCAGCAGCCCTATGCCCATGTACGAGCAGTACTTC.

The V call is TRBV3-1 (or the pseudogene TRBV3-2), the J call TRBJ2-1; D perhaps matches TRBD2 (6 bases). Germline values: CDR1 LGHDT, CDR2 YNNKEL (reference sequence). Trimming left V 2 bases short and J 1 base short, with 12 bases between. The CDR3 length is 16 residues. The CDR3 sequence is CASSQTGVGSYNEQFF. The CDR3 DNA sequence: TGTGCCAGCAGCCAAACGGGAGTAGGGTCCTACAATGAGCAGTTCTTC.

Only one count was recorded for this clone. This chain connects TRBV5-1 to TRBJ2-3; 8 bases line up with TRBD2. CDR1 is SGHRS, CDR2 YFSETQ, per germline. This CDR3 has 15 amino acids. Losses at the gene ends were 7 bases for V and 4 bases for J; bases not matched to a gene: 11. DNA for the CDR3: TGCGCCAGCGGCAACGGCGGGGGGCCTTCAGATACGCAGTATTTT. Translating gives CASGNGGGPSDTQYF.

The V gene is TRBV28, the J gene TRBJ2-1, with 10 bases matching TRBD2. The CDR3 has 14 amino acids. V trimming: 6 bases; J trimming: 4 bases; junction bases outside the gene matches: 3. Germline V gives CDR1 MDHEN, CDR2 SYDVKM. DNA of the CDR3: TGTGCCAGCAGGCATAGCGGGAGGTACAATGAGCAGTTCTTC. Its protein product is CASRHSGRYNEQFF.

The genes are TRBV28 and TRBJ1-4; TRBD1 is a possible D gene (5 bases). CDR1 and CDR2 (germline): MDHEN, SYDVKM. The CDR3 covers 11 residues. V lost 6 bases, J lost 7 bases, and 6 bases lay in between. The CDR3 sequence is CASRDIEKLFF. The DNA for the CDR3 is TGTGCCAGCAGGGACATTGAAAAACTGTTTTTT.

The V call is TRBV9, the J call TRBJ1-1, with D possibly matching TRBD1 (5 bases). This CDR3 has 17 residues. The V and J ends lost 0 bases and 0 bases respectively, with 15 bases between them. Germline lookup yields CDR1 SGDLS and CDR2 YYNGEE. CDR3 sequence reads: CASSVGQGGLVNTEAFF. CDR3 sequence (DNA): TGTGCCAGCAGCGTAGGCCAGGGAGGTTTGGTGAACACTGAAGCTTTCTTT.

CDR3 region: CASSLIVGASGNTIYF. In DNA, the CDR3 is TGTGCCAGCAGTTTAATCGTGGGGGCCAGTGGAAACACCATATATTTT. This chain links TRBV28 with TRBJ1-3; the D gene is possibly TRBD1 (6 bases). CDR1 is MDHEN and CDR2 is SYDVKM in the germline V gene. CDR3 size: 16 residues. Trimming stripped 2 bases from V and 3 bases from J, with 14 bases between.

The chain is built from TRBV6-5 and TRBJ1-2; D not resolved. Germline CDR1 and CDR2: MNHEY and SVGAGI. Deletions cut 0 bases from V and 2 bases from J, with 7 bases between. This CDR3 spans 14 amino acids. This CDR3 reads CASSYSFLNYGYTF. Written as DNA, the CDR3 is TGTGCCAGCAGTTACTCCTTCTTAAACTATGGCTACACCTTC.